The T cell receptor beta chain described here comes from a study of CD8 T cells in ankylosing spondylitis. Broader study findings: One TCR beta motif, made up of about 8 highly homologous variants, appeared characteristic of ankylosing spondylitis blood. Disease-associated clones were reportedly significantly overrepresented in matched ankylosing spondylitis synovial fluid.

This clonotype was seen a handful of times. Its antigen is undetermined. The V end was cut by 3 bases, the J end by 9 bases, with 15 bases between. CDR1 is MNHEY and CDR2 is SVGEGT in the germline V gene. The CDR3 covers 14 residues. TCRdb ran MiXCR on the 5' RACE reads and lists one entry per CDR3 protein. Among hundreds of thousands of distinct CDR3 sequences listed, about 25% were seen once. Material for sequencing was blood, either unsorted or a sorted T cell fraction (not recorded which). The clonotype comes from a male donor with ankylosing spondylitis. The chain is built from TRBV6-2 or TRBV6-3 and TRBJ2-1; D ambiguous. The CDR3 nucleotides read TGTGCCAGCAGTTATCCCGTAACTTCGGGTGAGCAGTTCTTC. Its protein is CASSYPVTSGEQFF.